The T cell receptor beta chain described here comes from a study of identical twins. Using its own MiXCR run on the 5' RACE reads, TCRdb lists one record per CDR3 protein. The sample contains roughly 770,000 distinct CDR3 sequences, about 20% of which appear only once. Notes on this clonotype: Its antigen is unknown.

The study, taken as a whole, reports: The models systematically underestimated how much out-of-frame TCR alpha was shared in monozygotic twins.

This same sample was also part of a study on T cells expressing NK-cell markers.

Sequencing was performed on PBMCs. The receptor comes from a woman in her late teens or twenties in good health.

The CDR3 protein is CASSASGGRGYTF. DNA of the CDR3: TGTGCCAGCAGTGCCTCAGGGGGCAGGGGCTACACCTTC. The chain carries TRBV6-1 and TRBJ1-2; 8 nucleotides line up with TRBD1. V lost 4 bases and J lost 8; bases outside the gene matches: 6. Germline CDR1 and CDR2: MNHNS and SASEGT. The CDR3 extends over 13 amino acids.